The 20 T cell receptor beta chains below come from one sample, sequenced in a study of OX40 agonist ivuxolimab in advanced cancers. Repertoires were generated with immunoSEQ multiplex PCR, while TCRdb's copy carries only in-frame clones and drops some. Here the sample spans about 84,000 clones, roughly 94% being singletons. The source material was CD4+ or CD8+ T cells sorted from blood, sampled in a trial of the OX40 agonist ivuxolimab. The receptors shown here come from an adult with an advanced solid tumor such as melanoma, head and neck, liver or kidney cancer.

The V call is TRBV5-6, the J call TRBJ2-7, with D possibly TRBD2 on 6 matching bases. The germline CDR1 and CDR2 sequences are SGHDT and YYEEEE. The V and J ends lost 0 bases and 7 bases respectively, with 14 bases between them. This CDR3 comprises 14 residues. DNA of the CDR3: TGTGCCAGCAGCTTGGGAGCGGGCCCCGGGGAGCAGTACTTC. Translated, it gives CASSLGAGPGEQYF.

In DNA, the CDR3 is TGTGCCAGCAGTCCCCGCGTGGCGGCGGGGGGGTCAGATACGCAGTATTTT. Amino acid sequence: CASSPRVAAGGSDTQYF. V is TRBV28 and J is TRBJ2-3; 9 nucleotides align to TRBD2. The CDR3 is 17 residues long. Unmatched junction bases numbered 13, after V lost 5 bases and J lost 4 bases. The germline V gene has CDR1 MDHEN and CDR2 SYDVKM. Looking up the rest from reference TRBV28 and TRBJ2-3 gives the full variable domain: DVKVTQSSRYLVKRTGEKVFLECVQDMDHENMFWYRQDPGLGLRLIYFSYDVKMKEKGDIPEGYSVSREKKERFSLILESASTNQTSMYLCASSPRVAAGGSDTQYFGPGTRLTVL.

The chain uses TRBV7-9 and TRBJ2-7, with a possible D match to TRBD1 (8 bases). Germline V gives CDR1 SEHNR, CDR2 FQNEAQ (reference sequence). Trimming pared 4 bases from V and 0 bases from J, leaving 16 bases between. The CDR3 runs 16 residues. In DNA, the CDR3 is TGTGCCAGCAGCTGGGGAGGGACAGGATACTCCTACGAGCAGTACTTC. Protein sequence: CASSWGGTGYSYEQYF.

The chain uses TRBV7-9 and TRBJ1-2; perhaps TRBD1 as D (6 bases). From germline, CDR1 is SEHNR and CDR2 FQNEAQ (reference sequence). The CDR3 is 16 amino acids. V was cut by 5 bases and J by 5 bases, with 21 bases left in between. The CDR3 protein is CASSDGHDRGGYGYTF. CDR3 nucleotides: TGTGCCAGCAGCGATGGACACGACCGAGGGGGATATGGCTACACCTTC.

The V gene is TRBV5-8, the J gene TRBJ1-2, with TRBD1 matching 7 bases. Germline CDR1 is SGHTS and CDR2 is YDEGEE. V lost 1 base and J lost 5; bases outside the gene matches: 11. The CDR3 length is 16 residues. Written as DNA, the CDR3 is TGTGCCAGCAGCTTGTTTGGCGCGGGACAGATTTATGGCTACACCTTC. Translating gives CASSLFGAGQIYGYTF.

Remarks on this clone: Other nucleotide sequences in the sample specify the same CDR3. This sequence joins TRBV2 and TRBJ2-4, with D perhaps being TRBD1 or TRBD2 (6 bases each). The germline gives CDR1 SNHLY, CDR2 FYNNEI. Trimming stripped 9 bases from V and 8 bases from J, with 17 bases between. The CDR3 has 13 amino acids. CDR3 sequence reads: CARGGSGVDIQYF. The CDR3 DNA follows: TGTGCCAGAGGGGGATCGGGGGTGGACATTCAGTACTTC.

The J gene is TRBJ2-6, the V gene TRBV27, with unresolved D. The CDR3 spans 13 residues. From germline, CDR1 is MNHEY and CDR2 SMNVEV (reference sequence). Trimming pared 6 bases from V and 0 bases from J, leaving 3 bases between. CDR3: CASSPSGANVLTF. In DNA form, the CDR3 reads TGTGCCAGCAGCCCCTCTGGGGCCAACGTCCTGACTTTC.

The chain joins TRBV5-8 to TRBJ2-3; possibly TRBD1 for D (6 bases). The CDR3 has 16 amino acids. The V end was cut by 0 bases, the J end by 4 bases, with 15 bases between. Germline CDR1 reads SGHTS; CDR2 reads YDEGEE. The CDR3 spells CASSLGQAPVADTQYF. Here the CDR3 DNA reads TGTGCCAGCAGCTTGGGACAGGCTCCCGTTGCAGATACGCAGTATTTT.

The gene calls are TRBV21-1 and TRBJ2-1; the D call of TRBD1 is as the table states it, not checked on the DNA. TRBV21-1 constitutes a pseudogene. The CDR3 sequence is 15 residues long. The CDR3 DNA is TGTGCCAGCAGCACCCGACAGGGTGTCTACAATGAGCAGTTCTTC. It yields the protein CASSTRQGVYNEQFF.

The DNA for the CDR3 is TGTGCCAGCAGTTCCGGCCCATCCCTTACAAAAGATGAGCAGTTCTTC. Translated, it gives CASSSGPSLTKDEQFF. This chain joins TRBV28 and TRBJ2-1; D is uncertain. CDR3 size: 16 residues. Trimming removed 4 bases at V and 8 bases at J, with 21 bases between. Germline assignment: CDR1 MDHEN and CDR2 SYDVKM.

The rearrangement uses TRBV6-1 and TRBJ2-1; 8 bases fit TRBD1. Losses at the gene ends were 0 bases for V and 8 bases for J; bases not matched to a gene: 3. The CDR3 extends over 14 amino acids. CDR1 and CDR2 (germline): MNHNS, SASEGT. This chain's CDR3 is CASSEAAGGYEQFF. CDR3 nucleotide sequence: TGTGCCAGCAGTGAAGCCGCAGGGGGCTATGAGCAGTTCTTC.

V gene TRBV11-3 combines with J gene TRBJ2-1, with no clear D. Trimming removed 2 bases at V and 5 bases at J, with 10 bases between. CDR3 length equals 14 residues. Germline V gene data show CDR1 as SGHNT and CDR2 as YENEEA. CDR3 protein: CASSLRQENNEQFF. In nucleotides, the CDR3 is TGTGCCAGCAGCTTAAGACAAGAAAACAATGAGCAGTTCTTC.

V gene TRBV7-3 combines with J gene TRBJ2-7, with D tentatively TRBD1 (6 bases). Germline V gives CDR1 SGHTA, CDR2 FQGTGA. The CDR3 covers 14 residues. V dropped 5 bases and J dropped 2 bases, with 13 bases sitting between them. The CDR3 is CASSPGVGAYEQYF. The CDR3 region has the DNA TGTGCCAGCAGCCCAGGGGTGGGGGCCTACGAGCAGTACTTC.

This clone was seen just once. This chain uses TRBV11-2 with TRBJ1-4; unclear D gene. Trimming left V 2 bases short and J 6 bases short, with 10 bases between. The V gene's germline CDR1 is SGHAT and CDR2 FQNNGV. The CDR3 is made up of 14 amino acids. The chain's CDR3 is CASSLWEDDEKLFF. The CDR3 nucleotides read TGTGCCAGCAGCTTATGGGAGGACGATGAAAAACTGTTTTTT.

The rearrangement uses TRBV4-3 and TRBJ2-3; D might be TRBD1 (6 bases). Germline CDR1 reads LGHNA; CDR2 reads YSLEER. V was cut by 2 bases and J by 4 bases, with 19 bases left in between. CDR3 size: 17 residues. CDR3 region: CASSQFQPGASSDTQYF. CDR3 in DNA: TGCGCCAGCAGCCAATTTCAACCAGGGGCAAGCTCAGATACGCAGTATTTT.

The chain carries TRBV28 and TRBJ2-5, with D possibly being TRBD2 (6 bases). Germline V CDR1 and CDR2: MDHEN, SYDVKM. Trimming took off 1 base at V and 1 base at J, with 10 bases between the two ends. CDR3 size: 15 residues. This CDR3 is CASSLYSGGQETQYF. The DNA for the CDR3 is TGTGCCAGCAGTTTATATAGCGGAGGCCAAGAGACCCAGTACTTC.

The chain employs TRBV13 and TRBJ2-1; TRBD1 or TRBD2 may be the D gene (5 bases each). The ends were cut back, 2 bases at V and 7 bases at J, with 12 bases in the middle. The CDR3 length is 14 residues. Germline V CDR1 and CDR2: PRHDT, FYEKMQ (reference sequence). This chain's CDR3 is CASSLLRRENEQFF. DNA for the CDR3: TGTGCCAGCAGCTTACTCCGCAGGGAGAATGAGCAGTTCTTC.

The rearrangement joins TRBV28 to TRBJ2-3, with 11 positions matching TRBD2. V trimming: 5 bases; J trimming: 0 bases; junction bases outside the gene matches: 10. There are 18 residues in the CDR3. Germline lookup yields CDR1 MDHEN and CDR2 SYDVKM. CDR3 DNA: TGTGCCAGCAGTGTGGGACTAGCGGTTTCATCTAGCACAGATACGCAGTATTTT. This gives the protein CASSVGLAVSSSTDTQYF.

The chain has TRBV27 and TRBJ2-7, with a possible D match to TRBD2 (5 bases). V was clipped by 2 bases and J by 0 bases, with 11 bases between them. Looked up from germline, CDR1 is MNHEY and CDR2 is SMNVEV (reference sequence). The CDR3 totals 15 residues. CDR3 sequence: CASSLTGWGSYEQYF. CDR3 nucleotide sequence: TGTGCCAGCAGTTTAACGGGATGGGGCTCCTACGAGCAGTACTTC.

The chain recombines TRBV11-2 with TRBJ1-1; D is undetermined. With 1 base removed from V and 4 bases from J, the gap between germline ends came to 7 bases. This CDR3 is 13 amino acids long. CDR1 SGHAT and CDR2 FQNNGV come from the germline V gene. The CDR3 reads CASSLVGVTEAFF. CDR3 DNA: TGTGCCAGCAGCTTAGTGGGCGTCACTGAAGCTTTCTTT.